This T cell receptor (beta chain) was captured by sequencing in a study of identifying expanded T cells in peripheral blood. The CDR3 is made up of 14 amino acids. V was shortened by 9 bases and J by 5 bases, with 19 bases between the two germline ends. The germline V gene encodes CDR1 SEHNR and CDR2 FQNEAQ (reference sequence). Healthy donors had no documented immune events, such as infections, while sampled. In the case of this clone: Antigen unknown.

General study points: About 1.2 clones differed between technical replicates, versus approximately 16 and 20 over time. Across healthy donors, higher total template counts meant significantly greater approximately 2-week count variance.

Some clones are missing from TCRdb's copy, which holds only in-frame ones; the method was immunoSEQ multiplex PCR. This sample has roughly 100,000 clones, with approximately 90% found just once. Sequenced: blood. The gene calls are TRBV7-9 and TRBJ1-1, with D possibly being TRBD1 (6 bases). This sequence was found in a person aged 18-70 years in good health. The CDR3 protein is CASTTLGGTTEAFF. The DNA of the CDR3 is TGTGCCAGTACGACCCTTGGTGGGACAACTGAAGCTTTCTTT.